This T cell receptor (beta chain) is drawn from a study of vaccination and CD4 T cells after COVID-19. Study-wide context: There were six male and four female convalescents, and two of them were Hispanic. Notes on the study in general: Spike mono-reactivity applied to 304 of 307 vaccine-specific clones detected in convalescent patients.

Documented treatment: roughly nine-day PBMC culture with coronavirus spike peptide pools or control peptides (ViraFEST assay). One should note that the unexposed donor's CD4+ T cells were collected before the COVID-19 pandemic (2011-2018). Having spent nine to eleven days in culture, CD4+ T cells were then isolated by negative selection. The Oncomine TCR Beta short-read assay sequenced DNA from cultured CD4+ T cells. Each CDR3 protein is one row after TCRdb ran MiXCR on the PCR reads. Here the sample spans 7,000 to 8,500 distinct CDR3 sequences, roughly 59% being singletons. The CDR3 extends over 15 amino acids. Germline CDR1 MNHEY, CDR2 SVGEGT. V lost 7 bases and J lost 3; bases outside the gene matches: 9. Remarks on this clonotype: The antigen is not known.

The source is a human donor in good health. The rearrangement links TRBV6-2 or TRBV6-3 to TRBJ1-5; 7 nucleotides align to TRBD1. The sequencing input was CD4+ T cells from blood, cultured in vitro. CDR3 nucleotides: TGTGCCAGCACTAGAAGGGGGCCGGACAATCAGCCCCAGCATTTT. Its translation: CASTRRGPDNQPQHF.